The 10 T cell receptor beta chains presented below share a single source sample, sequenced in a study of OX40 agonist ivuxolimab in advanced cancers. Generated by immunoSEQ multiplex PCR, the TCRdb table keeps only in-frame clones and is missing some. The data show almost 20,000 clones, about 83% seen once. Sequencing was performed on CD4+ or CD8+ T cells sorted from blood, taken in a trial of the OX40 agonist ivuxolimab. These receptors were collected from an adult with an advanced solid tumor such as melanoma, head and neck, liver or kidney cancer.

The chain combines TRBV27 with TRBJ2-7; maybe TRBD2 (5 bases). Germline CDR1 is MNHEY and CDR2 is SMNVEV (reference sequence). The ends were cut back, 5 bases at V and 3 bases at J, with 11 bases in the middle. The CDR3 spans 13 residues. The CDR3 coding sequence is TGTGCCAGCAGTCTCACCGGGGTCTACGAGCAGTACTTC. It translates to CASSLTGVYEQYF.

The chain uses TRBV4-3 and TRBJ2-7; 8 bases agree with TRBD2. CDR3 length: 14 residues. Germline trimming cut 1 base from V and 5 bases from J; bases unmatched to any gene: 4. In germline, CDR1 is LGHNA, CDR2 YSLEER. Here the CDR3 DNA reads TGCGCCAGCAGCCAAGCGGGACTAGTCCACGAGCAGTACTTC. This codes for CASSQAGLVHEQYF.

The CDR3 region has the DNA TGTGCCAGCAGCCGACGACTAGAATCTCGCACAGATACGCAGTATTTT. Protein product: CASSRRLESRTDTQYF. The chain carries TRBV14 and TRBJ2-3; the D gene is possibly TRBD2 (6 bases). The CDR3 spans 16 residues. V gave up 4 bases and J gave up 1 base, with 15 bases separating them. Germline assignment: CDR1 SGHDN and CDR2 FVKESK.

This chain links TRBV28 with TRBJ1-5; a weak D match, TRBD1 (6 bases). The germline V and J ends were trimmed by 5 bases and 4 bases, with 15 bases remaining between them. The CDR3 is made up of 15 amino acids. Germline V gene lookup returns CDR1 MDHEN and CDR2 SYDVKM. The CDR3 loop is CASSSRTAANQPQHF. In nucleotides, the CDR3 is TGTGCCAGCAGTAGCCGGACAGCCGCAAATCAGCCCCAGCATTTT.

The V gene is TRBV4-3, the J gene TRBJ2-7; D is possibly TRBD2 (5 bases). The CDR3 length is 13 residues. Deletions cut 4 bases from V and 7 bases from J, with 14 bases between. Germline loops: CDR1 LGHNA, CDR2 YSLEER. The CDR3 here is CASSRGGGYEQYF. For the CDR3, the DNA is TGCGCCAGCAGCCGAGGAGGAGGCTATGAGCAGTACTTC.

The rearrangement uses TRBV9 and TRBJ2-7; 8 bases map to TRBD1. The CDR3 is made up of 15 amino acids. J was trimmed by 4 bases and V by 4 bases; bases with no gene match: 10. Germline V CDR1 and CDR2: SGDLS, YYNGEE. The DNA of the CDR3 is TGTGCCAGCAGCCCTCTCGACAGGGGCAATTACGAGCAGTACTTC. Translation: CASSPLDRGNYEQYF. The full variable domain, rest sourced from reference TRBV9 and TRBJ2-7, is DSGVTQTPKHLITATGQRVTLRCSPRSGDLSVYWYQQSLDQGLQFLIQYYNGEERAKGNILERFSAQQFPDLHSELNLSSLELGDSALYFCASSPLDRGNYEQYFGPGTRLTVT.

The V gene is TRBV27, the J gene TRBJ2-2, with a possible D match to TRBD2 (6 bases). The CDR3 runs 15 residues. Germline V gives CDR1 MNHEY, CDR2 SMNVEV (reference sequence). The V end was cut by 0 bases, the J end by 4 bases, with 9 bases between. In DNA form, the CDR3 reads TGTGCCAGCAGTTTATCGTCCGGGAGCACCGGGGAGCTGTTTTTT. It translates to CASSLSSGSTGELFF.

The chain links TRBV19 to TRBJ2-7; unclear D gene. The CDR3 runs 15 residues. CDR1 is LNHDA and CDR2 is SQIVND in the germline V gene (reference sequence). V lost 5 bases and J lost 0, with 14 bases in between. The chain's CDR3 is CASSLQPVASYEQYF. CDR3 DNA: TGTGCCAGTAGTCTACAGCCCGTCGCCTCCTACGAGCAGTACTTC.

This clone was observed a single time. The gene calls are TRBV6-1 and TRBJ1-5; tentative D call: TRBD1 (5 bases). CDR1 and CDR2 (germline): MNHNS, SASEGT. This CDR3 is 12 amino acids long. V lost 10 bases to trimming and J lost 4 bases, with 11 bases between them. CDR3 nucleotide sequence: TGTGCCACCAGGGATTTGAATCAGCCCCAGCATTTT. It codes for CATRDLNQPQHF.

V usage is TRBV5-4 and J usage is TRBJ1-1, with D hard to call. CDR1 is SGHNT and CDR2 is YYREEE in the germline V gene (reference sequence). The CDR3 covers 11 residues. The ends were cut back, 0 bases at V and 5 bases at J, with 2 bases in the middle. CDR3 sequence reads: CASSLGTEAFF. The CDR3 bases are TGTGCCAGCAGCTTGGGGACTGAAGCTTTCTTT.